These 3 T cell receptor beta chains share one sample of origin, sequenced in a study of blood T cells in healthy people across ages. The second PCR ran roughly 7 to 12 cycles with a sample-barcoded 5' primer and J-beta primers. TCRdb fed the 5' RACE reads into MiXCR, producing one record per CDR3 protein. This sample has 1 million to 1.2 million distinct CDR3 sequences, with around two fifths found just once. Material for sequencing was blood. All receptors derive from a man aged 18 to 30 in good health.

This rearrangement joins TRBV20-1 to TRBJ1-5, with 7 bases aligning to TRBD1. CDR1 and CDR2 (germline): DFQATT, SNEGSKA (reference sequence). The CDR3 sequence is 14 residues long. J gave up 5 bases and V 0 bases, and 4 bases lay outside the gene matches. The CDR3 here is CSARDGGGDQPQHF. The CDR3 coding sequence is TGCAGTGCTAGAGATGGAGGGGGCGATCAGCCCCAGCATTTT.

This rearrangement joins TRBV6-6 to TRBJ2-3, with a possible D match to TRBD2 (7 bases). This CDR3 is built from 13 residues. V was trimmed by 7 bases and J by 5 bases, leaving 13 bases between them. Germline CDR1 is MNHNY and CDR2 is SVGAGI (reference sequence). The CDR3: CASKGGAGDTQYF. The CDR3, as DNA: TGTGCCAGCAAGGGGGGGGCTGGAGATACGCAGTATTTT.

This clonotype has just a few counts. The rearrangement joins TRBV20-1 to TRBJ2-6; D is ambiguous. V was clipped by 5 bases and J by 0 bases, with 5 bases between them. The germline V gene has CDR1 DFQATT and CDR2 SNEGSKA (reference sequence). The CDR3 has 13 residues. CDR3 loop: CSALGSGANVLTF. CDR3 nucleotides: TGCAGTGCTCTCGGCTCTGGGGCCAACGTCCTGACTTTC.